Below, 16 T cell receptor beta chains from the same sample are listed, as sequenced in a study of cytomegalovirus exposure and HLA in healthy donors. PCR used 60 Vbeta primers and 13 Jbeta primers. The repertoire was sequenced with immunoSEQ multiplex PCR; TCRdb's copy has only in-frame clones and lacks some. The data contain fewer than 200,000 clones, 80% of them singletons. Sequenced sample: PBMCs. These receptors were collected from a man under 40 in good health and CMV-seronegative.

The chain has TRBV28 and TRBJ2-2; 13 bases map to TRBD2. CDR3 length: 18 residues. Germline V gives CDR1 MDHEN, CDR2 SYDVKM. The V gene end was trimmed by 5 bases and the J gene end by 5 bases; junction bases not matched to a gene: 11. In nucleotides, the CDR3 is TGTGCCAGCAGTCCCTTGTGGACTAGCGGGAGAGTGACCGGGGAGCTGTTTTTT. As protein: CASSPLWTSGRVTGELFF. Looking up the rest from reference TRBV28 and TRBJ2-2 gives the full variable domain: DVKVTQSSRYLVKRTGEKVFLECVQDMDHENMFWYRQDPGLGLRLIYFSYDVKMKEKGDIPEGYSVSREKKERFSLILESASTNQTSMYLCASSPLWTSGRVTGELFFGEGSRLTVL.

The rearrangement joins TRBV6-5 to TRBJ1-1, with D possibly being TRBD1 (6 bases). The germline V gene has CDR1 MNHEY and CDR2 SVGAGI. V was shortened by 5 bases and J by 1 base, with 8 bases between the two germline ends. The CDR3 contains 13 residues. The CDR3 sequence: CASSRTENTEAFF. The CDR3 DNA reads as TGTGCCAGCAGTCGGACAGAGAACACTGAAGCTTTCTTT.

Notes on this clone: A read error may produce the germline difference seen at one junction end. The sample has other DNA sequences that encode this CDR3 too. V gene TRBV7-9 combines with J gene TRBJ1-1, with D possibly TRBD1 on 5 matching bases. CDR1 SEHNR and CDR2 FQNEAQ come from the germline V gene (reference sequence). This CDR3 region has 18 residues. The CDR3 region has the DNA TGTGCCAGCAGCTTATGGATGGGGGGTCGGGGCTCGAACACCGAAGCTTTCTTT. Protein sequence: CASSLWMGGRGSNTEAFF.

The V gene is TRBV7-9, the J gene TRBJ2-7; D remains ambiguous. The CDR3 has 13 amino acids. With 1 base removed from V and 2 bases from J, the gap between germline ends came to 6 bases. Germline lookup yields CDR1 SEHNR and CDR2 FQNEAQ (reference sequence). CDR3 sequence (DNA): TGTGCCAGCAGCTTAGACTTTACCTACGAGCAGTACTTC. It translates to CASSLDFTYEQYF.

V and J are TRBV5-1 and TRBJ1-6, with D unresolved. Germline CDR1 is SGHRS and CDR2 is YFSETQ. The V end lost 4 bases, the J end lost 5 bases, and 16 bases lay between the germline ends. The CDR3 is made up of 16 amino acids. CDR3 residues: CASSQMPGFNNSPLHF. The CDR3 coding sequence is TGCGCCAGCAGCCAAATGCCCGGTTTCAATAATTCACCCCTCCACTTT.

The chain carries TRBV2 and TRBJ1-4; TRBD1 aligns across 9 bases. CDR1 and CDR2 from the germline V gene are SNHLY and FYNNEI. CDR3 length: 17 amino acids. The V and J ends lost 5 bases and 0 bases, in that order; junction bases with no gene match: 7. CDR3 DNA: TGTGCCAGCAGTCAGGACAGGGGTACGGCAACTAATGAAAAACTGTTTTTT. It yields the protein CASSQDRGTATNEKLFF.

This clone appeared a single time. One base away lies a much larger clone, so this may be a sequencing read error. Other nucleotide sequences from this sample produce the same CDR3. The V gene is TRBV6-1, the J gene TRBJ1-4; D unclear. Germline V gene data show CDR1 as MNHNS and CDR2 as SASEGT. This CDR3 has 14 amino acids. V was shortened by 2 bases and J by 2 bases, with 6 bases between the two germline ends. CDR3 coding DNA: TGTGCCAGCAGTGAAACGGGGACTAATGAAAAACTGTTTTTT. Translating gives CASSETGTNEKLFF.

This chain joins TRBV7-9 and TRBJ1-3; no clear D gene. The V end lost 5 bases, the J end lost 6 bases, and 14 bases lay between the germline ends. The germline V gene has CDR1 SEHNR and CDR2 FQNEAQ (reference sequence). The CDR3 has 14 residues. This CDR3 is CASSPHREANTIYF. The CDR3 DNA reads TGTGCCAGCAGCCCCCATCGAGAAGCAAACACCATATATTTT.

The V and J genes are TRBV27 and TRBJ1-1, with D possibly TRBD1 on 6 matching bases. Trimming pared 5 bases from V and 0 bases from J, leaving 19 bases between. The CDR3 runs 17 residues. CDR1 and CDR2 from the germline V gene are MNHEY and SMNVEV (reference sequence). The CDR3 here is CASSESGGQRMNTEAFF. Here the CDR3 DNA reads TGTGCCAGCAGTGAATCCGGGGGGCAGAGGATGAACACTGAAGCTTTCTTT.

This chain joins TRBV7-9 and TRBJ2-3; unclear D gene. Germline V CDR1 and CDR2: SEHNR, FQNEAQ (reference sequence). V was shortened by 5 bases and J by 2 bases, with 11 bases between the two germline ends. The CDR3 extends over 14 amino acids. CDR3: CASSRRSHTDTQYF. For the CDR3, the DNA is TGTGCCAGCAGCCGACGGAGCCACACAGATACGCAGTATTTT.

The V gene is TRBV9, the J gene TRBJ1-2; 7 positions match TRBD1. V dropped 4 bases and J dropped 3; count of bases not matched to a gene: 9. Germline V CDR1 and CDR2: SGDLS, YYNGEE. The CDR3 is made up of 15 amino acids. CDR3 protein: CASSLGTVADYGYTF. Written as DNA, the CDR3 is TGTGCCAGCAGCCTAGGGACAGTAGCTGACTATGGCTACACCTTC.

V gene TRBV27 combines with J gene TRBJ2-1; D is undetermined. CDR1 and CDR2 (germline): MNHEY, SMNVEV (reference sequence). The germline V and J ends were trimmed by 8 bases and 5 bases, with 7 bases remaining between them. This CDR3 region has 11 residues. CDR3 region: CASWRHNEQFF. The CDR3 DNA reads as TGTGCCAGCTGGCGGCACAATGAGCAGTTCTTC.

The chain joins TRBV27 to TRBJ2-3, with D perhaps matching TRBD2 (5 bases). The V gene lost 6 bases and the J gene lost 6 bases, with 10 bases spanning the gap. Germline-derived CDR1 and CDR2 are MNHEY and SMNVEV (reference sequence). The CDR3 runs 12 residues. Here the CDR3 reads CASRSTGDTQYF. CDR3 nucleotides: TGTGCCAGCAGGTCCACGGGGGATACGCAGTATTTT.

The V gene is TRBV28, the J gene TRBJ1-4; D not certain. The CDR3 is 17 residues long. The V gene's germline CDR1 is MDHEN and CDR2 SYDVKM. Trimming removed 4 bases at V and 8 bases at J, with 23 bases between. CDR3 loop: CASSSGRGVRLREKLFF. CDR3 DNA sequence: TGTGCCAGCAGTTCGGGTCGCGGGGTCCGATTGAGGGAAAAACTGTTTTTT.

The rearrangement links TRBV11-2 to TRBJ1-5; D is unresolved. The germline V gene has CDR1 SGHAT and CDR2 FQNNGV. This CDR3 is built from 14 residues. Trimming took off 3 bases at V and 4 bases at J, with 10 bases between the two ends. CDR3 amino acids: CASSFGSGNQPQHF. In DNA form, the CDR3 reads TGTGCCAGCAGCTTCGGTTCCGGTAATCAGCCCCAGCATTTT.

The chain combines TRBV5-1 with TRBJ1-1; maybe TRBD1 (5 bases). The CDR3 length is 18 residues. Per the germline V gene, CDR1 is SGHRS and CDR2 is YFSETQ. V was trimmed by 0 bases and J by 4 bases, leaving 22 bases between them. The CDR3 bases are TGCGCCAGCAGCTTGGGGGTAGGGCGGGGACCAGGACGCACTGAAGCTTTCTTT. It translates to CASSLGVGRGPGRTEAFF.